A selection of T cell receptor beta chains follows, all from one sample in a study of neoadjuvant anti-PD-1 for oral cavity cancer. TCRdb's table, derived via immunoSEQ multiplex PCR, lists solely in-frame clones and lacks some. The sample holds about 39,000 clones, 77% seen once. This sample comprised PBMCs, obtained after nivolumab (anti-PD-1) treatment. Receptor source: a person between 40 and 85 years old with oral cavity squamous cell carcinoma. Both conserved end residues are part of each CDR3. D genes are given only for firm matches. Size values are once, few and many counts, or a class for expanded clones, and some rows have none.

TRBV5-1	-	-	TRBJ1-6	CASSSEGSSPLHF	TGCGCCAGCAGCTCCGAGGGGAGTTCACCCCTCCACTTT
TRBV4-2	-	TRBD1	TRBJ1-6	CASSVPGQGSPLHF	TGTGCCAGCAGCGTCCCGGGACAGGGGTCACCCCTCCACTTT
TRBV10-1	-	TRBD1	TRBJ1-4	CASRADRGNEKLFF	TGCGCCAGCAGAGCGGACAGGGGGAATGAAAAACTGTTTTTT
TRBV5-5	-	TRBD2	TRBJ2-7	CASSLSGGYGEQYF	TGTGCCAGCAGCTTGTCGGGGGGGTACGGCGAGCAGTACTTC
TRBV19	-	TRBD1	TRBJ1-1	CASSRIQGRTEAFF	TGTGCCAGTAGTCGTATACAGGGGCGGACTGAAGCTTTCTTT
TRBV25-1	-	TRBD1	TRBJ1-1	CASSWEGRGVSEAFF	TGTGCCAGCAGCTGGGAGGGCAGGGGGGTCTCTGAAGCTTTCTTT
TRBV10-2	-	-	TRBJ1-4	CASSESTAGEKLFF	TGCGCCAGCAGTGAGTCTACGGCTGGGGAAAAACTGTTTTTT
TRBV13	-	TRBD1	TRBJ1-1	CASSSLGQALRRNTEAFF	TGTGCCAGCAGTTCCCTCGGACAGGCTCTGAGAAGGAACACTGAAGCTTTCTTT
TRBV6-5	-	-	TRBJ1-6	CASSRDGGNSPLHF	TGTGCCAGCAGTCGGGACGGTGGGAATTCACCCCTCCACTTT
TRBV19	few	TRBD2	TRBJ2-7	CASSMVSGSYEQYF	TGTGCCAGTAGTATGGTTAGCGGGAGTTACGAGCAGTACTTC
TRBV7-9	-	-	TRBJ1-5	CASSILDRQPQHF	TGTGCCAGCAGCATCCTGGACCGGCAGCCCCAGCATTTT
TRBV29-1	-	TRBD2	TRBJ2-7	CSVDIGTSGGAGEQYF	TGCAGCGTTGATATCGGGACTAGCGGGGGGGCCGGGGAGCAGTACTTC
TRBV5-6	-	-	TRBJ2-2	CASSSRVTGKTTGELFF	TGTGCCAGCAGCTCCAGAGTTACGGGGAAGACGACCGGGGAGCTGTTTTTT
TRBV7-2	-	-	TRBJ1-5	CASSLGPMGQPQHF	TGTGCCAGCAGCTTAGGACCCATGGGGCAGCCCCAGCATTTT
TRBV9	-	TRBD2	TRBJ2-1	CASSVGGSGGDEQFF	TGTGCCAGCAGCGTAGGCGGGAGTGGGGGGGATGAGCAGTTCTTC